Listed below are T cell receptor beta chains from one sample, sequenced in a study of shared clonotypes between healthy human individuals. Libraries were prepared by immunoSEQ multiplex PCR; TCRdb keeps only in-frame clonotypes and omits some of them. The table shows over 2 million clones, with about 94% occurring only once. The sequenced material came from naive CD8+ T cells sorted from blood. These TCRs come from a young man in good health. The CDR3 runs from the conserved cysteine through the conserved F or W. The D gene is left open where the match is weak. Part of the rows lack a size; the others show once, few, many or a class for expanded clones.

clone size | D gene | J gene | V gene | CDR3 DNA | CDR3 protein
- | - | TRBJ2-7 | TRBV15 | TGTGCCACCAGCAACCATCGGGGGACCTACGAGCAGTACTTC | CATSNHRGTYEQYF
- | TRBD1 | TRBJ1-1 | TRBV5-4 | TGTGCCAGCAGCCACGTCGACAGGGTACTTGAGAAAGGGGAAGCTTTCTTT | CASSHVDRVLEKGEAFF
- | TRBD1 | TRBJ1-6 | TRBV7-9 | TGTGCCAGCAGCTCGGGACAGGGATATAATTCACCCCTCCACTTT | CASSSGQGYNSPLHF
- | - | TRBJ1-2 | TRBV10-3 | TGTGCCATCACCGAACAGGGAGCCGGCTACACCTTC | CAITEQGAGYTF
- | TRBD1 | TRBJ1-4 | TRBV23-1 | TGCGCCAGCAGTCAACTACTCAGGGGGATGGAGGAAAAACTGTTTTTT | CASSQLLRGMEEKLFF
once | TRBD1 | TRBJ2-5 | TRBV7-9 | TGTGCCAGCAGTGACAGGGGTGTACAGGAGACCCAGTACTTC | CASSDRGVQETQYF
- | - | TRBJ2-5 | TRBV5-4 | TGTGCCCTTGGGCTGTACCAAGAGACCCAGCACTTC | CALGLYQETQHF
- | TRBD2 | TRBJ2-1 | TRBV28 | TGTGCCAGCACGCGGCCGGCTGGGGCGGGGGGGGATGAGCAGTTCTTC | CASTRPAGAGGDEQFF
- | TRBD2 | TRBJ2-1 | TRBV7-2 | TGTGCCAGCAGCTCGGTCACTAGCGGGATCTACAATGAGCAGTTCTTC | CASSSVTSGIYNEQFF
- | - | TRBJ1-2 | TRBV9 | TGTGCCAGCAGCGTCGGGACGGACTATGGCTACACCTTC | CASSVGTDYGYTF
- | - | TRBJ1-6 | TRBV5-6 | TGTGCCAGCAGCGAGGACGGCCGGCGATATAATTCACCCCTCCACTTT | CASSEDGRRYNSPLHF
- | - | TRBJ1-1 | TRBV7-6 | TGTGCCAGCAGTGGTGAAGGGGCGAACACTGAAGCTTTCTTT | CASSGEGANTEAFF
- | - | TRBJ2-3 | TRBV11-3 | TGTGCCAGCAGCTTATCAGACTTAGATACGCAGTATTTT | CASSLSDLDTQYF
- | - | TRBJ2-7 | TRBV10-1 | TGCGCCAGCAGTGAGTCCCAGGAGGGCCCCCACGAGCAGTACTTC | CASSESQEGPHEQYF
once | - | TRBJ1-1 | TRBV14 | TGTGCCAGCACCCCCTGGGGGAACACTGAAGCTTTCTTT | CASTPWGNTEAFF
few | - | TRBJ2-2 | TRBV4-3 | TGCGCCAGCAGCCAAGATCCTGGGACCGGGGAGCTGTTTTTT | CASSQDPGTGELFF
- | - | TRBJ1-1 | TRBV11-3 | TGTGCCAGCAGCCTCCCAGGAAGCACTGAAGCTTTCTTT | CASSLPGSTEAFF
- | - | TRBJ2-3 | TRBV6-1 | TGTGCCAGCAGAAATGCCGGGTTAGATACGCAGTATTTT | CASRNAGLDTQYF
- | - | TRBJ2-2 | TRBV9 | TGTGCCAGCAGCGTAGAAGGGTACACCGGGGAGCTGTTTTTT | CASSVEGYTGELFF
- | - | TRBJ1-6 | TRBV4-1 | TGCGCCAGCAGCCACTTACAGGGAAGTAATTCACCCCTCCACTTT | CASSHLQGSNSPLHF
once | - | TRBJ1-6 | TRBV7-2 | TGTGAGGGACGGTATGATTCACCCCTCCACTTT | CEGRYDSPLHF
- | TRBD1 | TRBJ2-7 | TRBV4-1 | TGCGCCAGCAGCCACCGCCTTGGAGGTGGGACAGGGGATATATACGAGCAGTACTTC | CASSHRLGGGTGDIYEQYF
- | - | TRBJ1-1 | TRBV30 | TGTGCCTGGAGCCAGGACGCGAACACTGAAGCTTTCTTT | CAWSQDANTEAFF
- | - | TRBJ2-7 | TRBV19 | TGTGCCAGTAGTATTCAGGCATCCTACGAGCAGTACTTC | CASSIQASYEQYF
- | TRBD2 | TRBJ2-5 | TRBV28 | TGTGCCAGCACCCCGGGACTAGCGGGGGGGACCCAAGAGACCCAGTACTTC | CASTPGLAGGTQETQYF
- | - | TRBJ1-6 | TRBV6-5 | TGTGCCAGCCGAGATCGTATTTCACCCCTCCACTTT | CASRDRISPLHF
- | - | TRBJ1-2 | TRBV9 | TGTGCCAGCAGCACCTCAAGCGGGGTTCGGTATGGCTACACCTTC | CASSTSSGVRYGYTF